The subject of this entry is one TCR beta chain. Nominally healthy donors provided the samples, though records likely missed some immune exposures. The sample comes from a study of cytomegalovirus exposure and HLA in healthy donors. The PCR ran on 60 Vbeta and 13 Jbeta primers. Method: immunoSEQ multiplex PCR; TCRdb's copy keeps in-frame clones and lacks some. The data hold about 180,000 clones, with roughly 79% observed a single time. The germline V and J ends were trimmed by 3 bases and 0 bases, with 9 bases remaining between them. This CDR3 has 14 residues. Germline loops: CDR1 SGHKS, CDR2 YYEKEE (reference sequence).

The chain links TRBV5-5 to TRBJ1-1, with D uncertain. This clonotype was sampled from a woman younger than 30 in good health and CMV-seropositive. The sequencing sample was made of PBMCs. Here the CDR3 reads CASSSYYLNTEAFF. The CDR3 coding sequence is TGTGCCAGCAGCTCTTACTACTTGAACACTGAAGCTTTCTTT.